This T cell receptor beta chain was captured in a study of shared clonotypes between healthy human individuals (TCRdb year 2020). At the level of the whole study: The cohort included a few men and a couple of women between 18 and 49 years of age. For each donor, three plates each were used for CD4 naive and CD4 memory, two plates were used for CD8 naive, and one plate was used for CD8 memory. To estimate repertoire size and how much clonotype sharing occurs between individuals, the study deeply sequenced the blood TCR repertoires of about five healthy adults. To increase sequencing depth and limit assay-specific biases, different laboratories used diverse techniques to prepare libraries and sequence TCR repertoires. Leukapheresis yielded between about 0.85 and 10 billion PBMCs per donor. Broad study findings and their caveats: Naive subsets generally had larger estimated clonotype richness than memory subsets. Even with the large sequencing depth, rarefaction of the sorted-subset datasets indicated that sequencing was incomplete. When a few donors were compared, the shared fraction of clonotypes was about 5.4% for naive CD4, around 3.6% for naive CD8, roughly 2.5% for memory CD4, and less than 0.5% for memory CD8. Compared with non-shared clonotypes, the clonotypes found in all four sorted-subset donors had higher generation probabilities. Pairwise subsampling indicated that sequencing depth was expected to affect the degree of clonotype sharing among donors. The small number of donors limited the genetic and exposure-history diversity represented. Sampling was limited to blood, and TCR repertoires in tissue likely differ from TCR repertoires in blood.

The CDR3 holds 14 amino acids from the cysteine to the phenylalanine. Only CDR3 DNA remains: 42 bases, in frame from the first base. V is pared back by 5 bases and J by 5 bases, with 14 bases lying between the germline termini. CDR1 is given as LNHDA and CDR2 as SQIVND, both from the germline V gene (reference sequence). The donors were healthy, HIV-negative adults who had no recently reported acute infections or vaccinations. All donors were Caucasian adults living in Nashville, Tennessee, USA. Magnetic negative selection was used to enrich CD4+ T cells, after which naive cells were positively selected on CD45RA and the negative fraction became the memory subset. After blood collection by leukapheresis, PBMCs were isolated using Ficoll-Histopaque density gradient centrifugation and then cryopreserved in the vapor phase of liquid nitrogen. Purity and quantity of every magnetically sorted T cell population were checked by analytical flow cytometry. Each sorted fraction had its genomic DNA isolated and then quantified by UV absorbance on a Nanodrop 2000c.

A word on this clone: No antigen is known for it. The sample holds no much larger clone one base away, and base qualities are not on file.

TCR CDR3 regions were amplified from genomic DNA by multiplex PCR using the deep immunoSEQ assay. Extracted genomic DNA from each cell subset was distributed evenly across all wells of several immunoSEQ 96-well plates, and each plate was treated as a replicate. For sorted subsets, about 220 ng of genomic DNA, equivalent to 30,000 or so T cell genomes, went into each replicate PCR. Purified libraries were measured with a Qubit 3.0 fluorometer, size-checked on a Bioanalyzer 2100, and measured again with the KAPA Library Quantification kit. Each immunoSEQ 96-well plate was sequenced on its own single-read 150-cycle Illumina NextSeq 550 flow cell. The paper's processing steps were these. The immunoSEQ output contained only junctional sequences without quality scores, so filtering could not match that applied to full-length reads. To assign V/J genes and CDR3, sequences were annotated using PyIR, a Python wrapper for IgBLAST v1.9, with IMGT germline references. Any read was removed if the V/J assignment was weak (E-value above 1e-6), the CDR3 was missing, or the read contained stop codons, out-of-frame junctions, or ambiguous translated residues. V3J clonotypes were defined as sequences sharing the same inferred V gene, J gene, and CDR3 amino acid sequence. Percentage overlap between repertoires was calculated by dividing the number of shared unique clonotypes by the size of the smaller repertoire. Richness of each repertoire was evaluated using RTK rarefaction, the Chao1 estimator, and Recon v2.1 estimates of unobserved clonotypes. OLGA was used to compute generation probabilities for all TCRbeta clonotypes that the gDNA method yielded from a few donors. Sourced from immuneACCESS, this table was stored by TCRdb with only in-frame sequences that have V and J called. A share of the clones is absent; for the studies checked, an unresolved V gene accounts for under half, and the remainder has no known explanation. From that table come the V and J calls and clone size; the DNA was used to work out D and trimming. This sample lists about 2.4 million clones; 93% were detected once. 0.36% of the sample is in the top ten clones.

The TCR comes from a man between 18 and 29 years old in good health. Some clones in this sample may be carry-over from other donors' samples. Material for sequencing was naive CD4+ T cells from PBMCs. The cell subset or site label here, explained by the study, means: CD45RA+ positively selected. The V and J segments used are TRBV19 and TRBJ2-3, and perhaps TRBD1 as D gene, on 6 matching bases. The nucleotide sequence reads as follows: TGTGCCAGTAGTTTCCAGGGGTCCCAAGATACGCAGTATTTT. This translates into CASSFQGSQDTQYF.